This passage covers 28 T cell receptor beta chains from one sample sequenced in a study of cytomegalovirus exposure and HLA in healthy donors. The PCR ran on 60 Vbeta and 13 Jbeta primers. Measured with immunoSEQ multiplex PCR; TCRdb has only the in-frame clones, and not every one. Of 200,000 or so clones detected, roughly 80% appear once; the ten largest clones hold roughly 2.8%. What was sequenced was PBMCs. These receptors originate from a woman aged 45-65 years in good health and CMV-seropositive.

V is TRBV2 and J is TRBJ1-5, with 8 bases lining up with TRBD1. V trimming: 6 bases; J trimming: 4 bases; junction bases outside the gene matches: 5. Germline CDR1 is SNHLY and CDR2 is FYNNEI. The CDR3 totals 14 residues. In DNA, the CDR3 is TGTGCCAGCAGGTCTCAGGGGGCTAATCAGCCCCAGCATTTT. It codes for CASRSQGANQPQHF.

The gene calls are TRBV5-4 and TRBJ2-3; D is possibly TRBD2 (6 bases). The CDR3 contains 15 residues. Germline-derived CDR1 and CDR2 are SGHNT and YYREEE (reference sequence). Trimming cost V 4 bases and J 4 bases, with 16 bases left between them. The CDR3 nucleotides read TGTGCCAGCAGCCGAGACGGGGGTAGAGCAGATACGCAGTATTTT. Its protein product is CASSRDGGRADTQYF.

The J gene is TRBJ1-4, the V gene TRBV6-5; the D is unclear. Trimming stripped 6 bases from V and 5 bases from J, with 10 bases between. Per the germline V gene, CDR1 is MNHEY and CDR2 is SVGAGI. CDR3 size: 13 residues. The CDR3 DNA reads as TGTGCCAGCAGGAGGCAGCAGAATGAAAAACTGTTTTTT. Its translation: CASRRQQNEKLFF.

The chain carries TRBV2 and TRBJ1-1, with D possibly TRBD1 on 6 matching bases. The CDR3 has 15 residues. Trimming took 3 bases from V and 4 from J, leaving 15 bases between them. Germline V CDR1 and CDR2: SNHLY, FYNNEI. For the CDR3, the DNA is TGTGCCAGCAGTGACAGACAGGCGTGGATCACTGAAGCTTTCTTT. This gives the protein CASSDRQAWITEAFF.

V usage is TRBV4-1 and J usage is TRBJ2-3, with D possibly matching TRBD2 (5 bases). V lost 0 bases and J lost 1, with 11 bases in between. CDR1 and CDR2 from the germline V gene are MGHRA and YSYEKL. The CDR3 runs to 16 residues. The CDR3 reads CASSQEPGLGTDTQYF. The CDR3 DNA follows: TGCGCCAGCAGCCAAGAACCGGGGTTAGGCACAGATACGCAGTATTTT.

V gene TRBV28 combines with J gene TRBJ1-2, with 7 positions matching TRBD1. V gave up 5 bases and J gave up 7 bases; unmatched junction bases: 22. The germline V gene encodes CDR1 MDHEN and CDR2 SYDVKM. This CDR3 has 18 residues. DNA for the CDR3: TGTGCCAGCAGTGCCTCCCCGGGACAGCCGACTCCGGCGGGTGGCTACACCTTC. It encodes CASSASPGQPTPAGGYTF.

The count of this clone is one. This chain links TRBV9 with TRBJ2-7, with a possible D match to TRBD1 (5 bases). This CDR3 region has 13 residues. The germline CDR1 and CDR2 sequences are SGDLS and YYNGEE. Trimming removed 0 bases from V and 5 bases from J, with 9 bases in between. In DNA form, the CDR3 reads TGTGCCAGCAGCGTAGGACAGACCAACGAGCAGTACTTC. It translates to CASSVGQTNEQYF.

The CDR3 DNA reads TGTGCCAGCAGTGCTGGCGGGACTGAAGCTTTCTTT. Its translation: CASSAGGTEAFF. This chain uses TRBV6-5 with TRBJ1-1; D gene ambiguous. The CDR3 covers 12 residues. The V gene lost 5 bases and the J gene lost 5 bases, with 9 bases spanning the gap. CDR1 and CDR2 from the germline V gene are MNHEY and SVGAGI.

The chain couples TRBV27 to TRBJ2-7; 9 nucleotides agree with TRBD2. This CDR3 spans 15 amino acids. Losses at the gene ends were 1 base for V and 3 bases for J; bases not matched to a gene: 4. The germline gives CDR1 MNHEY, CDR2 SMNVEV (reference sequence). In DNA form, the CDR3 reads TGTGCCAGCAGTTTATTCCCTAGCGGGGTCTACGAGCAGTACTTC. This translates into CASSLFPSGVYEQYF.

The gene calls are TRBV28 and TRBJ1-6, with 10 bases aligning to TRBD1. This CDR3 has 15 amino acids. Germline CDR1 and CDR2: MDHEN and SYDVKM. The J segment lost 8 bases and the V segment lost 6 bases, leaving 7 bases of the junction unmatched. The CDR3 DNA sequence: TGTGCCAGCAGACCCCCCGGGACAGGGGATTCACCCCTCCACTTT. Amino acid sequence: CASRPPGTGDSPLHF. The variable domain in full, with the rest retrieved from reference TRBV28 and TRBJ1-6, is DVKVTQSSRYLVKRTGEKVFLECVQDMDHENMFWYRQDPGLGLRLIYFSYDVKMKEKGDIPEGYSVSREKKERFSLILESASTNQTSMYLCASRPPGTGDSPLHFGNGTRLTVT.

This chain uses TRBV2 with TRBJ1-1; D is possibly TRBD1 (6 bases). Germline V gene sequence: CDR1 SNHLY, CDR2 FYNNEI. V was clipped by 2 bases and J by 4 bases, with 11 bases between them. CDR3 length: 14 residues. CDR3 region: CASSEWRGATEAFF. The DNA for the CDR3 is TGTGCCAGCAGTGAATGGCGGGGGGCCACTGAAGCTTTCTTT.

CDR3 in amino acids: CASRPLTGGDHTEAFF. CDR3 sequence (DNA): TGCGCCAGCAGGCCCCTGACAGGGGGCGATCACACTGAAGCTTTCTTT. The V and J genes are TRBV5-1 and TRBJ1-1, with 10 bases identical to TRBD1. CDR1 is SGHRS, CDR2 YFSETQ, per germline. This CDR3 is 16 amino acids long. The junction had 10 bases not matched to a gene; V was cut back by 5 bases and J by 3 bases.

This clone came up once. The chain employs TRBV7-6 and TRBJ2-5, with 8 bases fitting TRBD2. The trim removed 4 bases at V and 5 bases at J, leaving 15 bases unmatched. The germline V gene has CDR1 SGHVS and CDR2 FNYEAQ. The CDR3 is made up of 17 amino acids. The CDR3 spells CASSSLGRGGQFETQYF. The CDR3 DNA reads TGTGCCAGCAGCTCCCTAGGCCGGGGGGGGCAGTTTGAGACCCAGTACTTC.

This chain joins TRBV1 and TRBJ2-7; TRBD1, the table's D call, was not compared with the DNA. TRBV1 is flagged as a pseudogene. The CDR3 covers 17 residues. The CDR3 region has the DNA TGCACCAGCAGCCAAGAAGGGGGACAGAAGAATACCTACGAGCAGTACTTC. Its translation: CTSSQEGGQKNTYEQYF.

CDR3 in amino acids: CASRDSPAYEQYF. DNA of the CDR3: TGTGCCAGCAGGGACAGCCCCGCCTACGAGCAGTACTTC. J is TRBJ2-7 and V is TRBV21-1; the tabulated D call, TRBD1, remains unverified against the DNA. TRBV21-1 corresponds to a pseudogene. The CDR3 spans 13 residues.

The chain uses TRBV4-3 and TRBJ2-1, with 7 bases fitting TRBD2. Germline CDR1 reads LGHNA; CDR2 reads YSLEER. After removal of 4 bases from V and 9 bases from J, the junction contained 3 bases not matched to a gene. The CDR3 totals 12 residues. DNA of the CDR3: TGCGCCAGCAGCCCGGGGGGTAGTGAGCAGTTCTTC. Residues: CASSPGGSEQFF.

The CDR3 DNA sequence: TGTGCCAGCAGCCCTTTGGGACAGGGTGAAGAGACCCAGTACTTC. Protein sequence: CASSPLGQGEETQYF. The chain carries TRBV5-4 and TRBJ2-5, with 9 bases lining up with TRBD1. The length of the CDR3 is 15 residues. CDR1 and CDR2 from the germline V gene are SGHNT and YYREEE (reference sequence). V shed 4 bases and J 3 bases; nucleotides not matched to a gene: 7.

This sequence joins TRBV27 and TRBJ1-5; D gene unclear. CDR3 length: 15 residues. From germline, CDR1 is MNHEY and CDR2 SMNVEV (reference sequence). The ends were cut back, 2 bases at V and 3 bases at J, with 11 bases in the middle. The CDR3 protein is CASSLMRGINQPQHF. The CDR3 bases are TGTGCCAGCAGTTTAATGCGGGGTATCAATCAGCCCCAGCATTTT.

The chain carries TRBV6-5 and TRBJ2-7, with 12 bases fitting TRBD2. J was trimmed by 5 bases and V by 8 bases; bases with no gene match: 10. From germline, CDR1 is MNHEY and CDR2 SVGAGI. CDR3 length: 15 amino acids. The CDR3 sequence is CASSSLAGGIHEQYF. CDR3 DNA: TGTGCCAGCTCCTCCCTAGCGGGGGGGATCCACGAGCAGTACTTC.

V and J are TRBV7-9 and TRBJ2-7; a possible D gene is TRBD2 (6 bases). Germline V gene data show CDR1 as SEHNR and CDR2 as FQNEAQ (reference sequence). The CDR3 is made up of 10 amino acids. CDR3 region: CSGDKGGPYF. DNA of the CDR3: TGTTCCGGCGACAAGGGAGGACCGTACTTC.

The rearrangement joins TRBV11-3 to TRBJ1-1; TRBD1 aligns across 8 bases. J lost 11 bases, V lost 0 bases, and 8 bases had no gene match. CDR1 and CDR2 from the germline V gene are SGHNT and YENEEA. The length of the CDR3 is 14 residues. The CDR3 DNA sequence: TGTGCCAGCAGCTTAGATACAGGGGGTAGGAGGGCTTTCTTT. Its translation: CASSLDTGGRRAFF.

This chain connects TRBV10-3 to TRBJ1-5; 7 nucleotides agree with TRBD1. Germline CDR1 and CDR2: ENHRY and SYGVKD. This CDR3 comprises 15 residues. V lost 6 bases to trimming and J lost 5 bases; unmatched junction nucleotides: 10. The CDR3 loop reads CAISAGGTAYQPQHF. The CDR3 DNA follows: TGTGCCATCAGCGCCGGAGGGACAGCCTATCAGCCCCAGCATTTT.

Concerning this clone itself: One end of the junction is discordant with germline, which a read error may explain. The J gene is TRBJ1-1, the V gene TRBV9; D is uncertain. This CDR3 is 12 amino acids long. The germline CDR1 and CDR2 sequences are SGDLS and YYNGEE. This chain's CDR3 is CASSVNKREGFF. In DNA form, the CDR3 reads TGTGCCAGCAGCGTAAACAAGCGAGAAGGTTTCTTT. The full variable domain, in which reference TRBV9 and TRBJ1-1 provide the parts outside the CDR3, is DSGVTQTPKHLITATGQRVTLRCSPRSGDLSVYWYQQSLDQGLQFLIQYYNGEERAKGNILERFSAQQFPDLHSELNLSSLELGDSALYFCASSVNKREGFFGQGTRLTVV.

The rearrangement joins TRBV28 to TRBJ1-2; tentatively, D is TRBD1 (6 bases). The CDR3 spans 12 residues. V was clipped by 2 bases and J by 7 bases, with 8 bases between them. Germline V gene lookup returns CDR1 MDHEN and CDR2 SYDVKM. This CDR3 reads CASSLMGAGYTF. The CDR3 bases are TGTGCCAGCAGTTTAATGGGGGCTGGCTACACCTTC.

This clone has only one observation. This chain connects TRBV7-2 to TRBJ1-2; 8 bases agree with TRBD1. V shed 5 bases, J shed 8 bases, and the junction held 16 bases outside the gene matches. Germline V gene lookup returns CDR1 SGHTA and CDR2 FQGNSA. The CDR3 extends over 16 amino acids. For the CDR3, the DNA is TGTGCCAGCAGCGGAAGACAGGGGCCAAAGGGGGGGGGCTACACCTTC. Amino acids: CASSGRQGPKGGGYTF.

The rearrangement uses TRBV29-1 and TRBJ1-2; 7 nucleotides align to TRBD1. CDR1 and CDR2 from the germline V gene are SQVTM and ANQGSEA. The V gene end was trimmed by 3 bases and the J gene end by 3 bases; junction bases not matched to a gene: 1. The CDR3 contains 12 residues. CDR3 loop: CSVEDRYYGYTF. CDR3 in DNA: TGCAGCGTTGAGGACAGGTACTATGGCTACACCTTC.

The chain uses TRBV6-5 and TRBJ2-7; D might be TRBD1 (6 bases). V was trimmed by 6 bases and J by 6 bases, leaving 12 bases between them. Germline V gives CDR1 MNHEY, CDR2 SVGAGI. This CDR3 contains 12 residues. This CDR3 is CASRTVGGEQYF. CDR3 bases: TGTGCCAGCAGAACGGTAGGGGGCGAGCAGTACTTC.

The table lists this clone with a count of one. This sequence joins TRBV18 and TRBJ2-7; maybe TRBD1 (5 bases). This CDR3 has 14 residues. V lost 0 bases, J lost 4 bases, and 10 bases lay in between. Per germline, CDR1 KGHSH and CDR2 LQKENI. The CDR3 coding sequence is TGTGCCAGCTCACCACCGTCCAGGGTTTACGAGCAGTACTTC. Amino acid sequence: CASSPPSRVYEQYF.